This TCR beta chain stems from a study of T cell responses to AZD1222 COVID-19 vaccine. Study-level background: Second doses at about 4 or about 12 weeks were pooled. Points from the study as a whole: The number of AZD1222 recipients seropositive at baseline was only six. When two AZD1222 doses had been given, Spike-specific TCR breadth and depth rose. Donors were chiefly white British, with a greater number of females, and clonal diversity was perhaps underestimated.

In the case of this clone: Its cognate antigen is unknown.

TCRdb keeps only in-frame clones here, not all; method: immunoSEQ multiplex PCR. The sample consists of roughly 150,000 clones, 85% to 95% of them appearing once. In germline, CDR1 is SEHNR, CDR2 FQNEAQ (reference sequence). The CDR3 runs 14 residues. The junction had 4 bases not matched to a gene; V was cut back by 5 bases and J by 7 bases. The receptor was isolated from an adult in good health. Sequenced here: peripheral blood, sampled on day 0 of AZD1222 vaccination. This chain connects TRBV7-9 to TRBJ1-6; 8 bases are a match to TRBD1. The CDR3 DNA is TGTGCCAGCAGCCCCCGACAGGGGAATTCACCCCTCCACTTT. Translating gives CASSPRQGNSPLHF.